The clone carrying this TCR beta chain was found once. The data derive from a study of blood T cell repertoires in COVID-19. For the study at large: The cDNA or gDNA used as material had been derived from T cells, B-cell-depleted T cells, or PBMCs.

Repertoires were generated with immunoSEQ multiplex PCR, while TCRdb's copy carries only in-frame clones and drops some. The sample lists about 110,000 clones, 70% to 90% occurring once. This CDR3 comprises 14 residues. The V and J ends lost 1 base and 5 bases respectively, with 12 bases between them. Germline V CDR1 and CDR2: GTSNPN, SVGIG (reference sequence). Sequencing was carried out using peripheral blood. This sequence was found in a woman aged 45-60 years with acute or convalescent COVID-19. The V and J genes are TRBV30 and TRBJ1-5; D might be TRBD1 (5 bases). In DNA, the CDR3 is TGTGCCTGGAGTGCCTTCAGGGATGATCAGCCCCAGCATTTT. Translating it yields CAWSAFRDDQPQHF.